This T cell receptor (beta chain) was recovered during a study of regulatory T cells in long-lasting Graves disease. Study-level background: The criterion for persistent Graves' disease was over 5 years of antithyroid drugs with positive TSH receptor antibodies.

Arm-PCR of CDR3 regions and iRepertoire HTBI primers were the basis on which TCR beta libraries were built. Via MiXCR, TCRdb re-called the multiplex PCR reads, giving one row per CDR3 protein. The sample consists of about 660,000 distinct CDR3 sequences, 30% of them appearing once. Study observations and caveats: Persistent Graves' patients showed a TCR diversity that was lower than that of newly diagnosed ones.

The sample's time point: persistent/refractory GD, antithyroid drugs over 5 years with positive TRAb. From PBMCs, RNA was extracted and then used to make the TCR library. This clonotype was picked up a small number of times. Its specificity is not known. This CDR3 has 14 amino acids. V was pared by 0 bases and J by 0 bases, with 3 bases between. The TCR sequence derives from a female donor with Graves disease. The rearrangement uses TRBV12-3 or TRBV12-4 and TRBJ1-3; D unclear. The sample was peripheral blood mononuclear cells (PBMCs), taken when the disease was refractory, from a patient treated with antithyroid drugs. CDR3 amino acids: CASSLASSGNTIYF. CDR3 sequence (DNA): TGTGCCAGCAGTTTAGCTAGCTCTGGAAACACCATATATTTT.